What follows describes a single TCR beta chain. The antigen remains unidentified. The primer mix had 52 TRBV and 13 TRBJ primers. Measured with immunoSEQ multiplex PCR; TCRdb has only the in-frame clones, and not every one. In the table there are about 23,000 clones, around nine tenths of which are singletons. The germline CDR1 and CDR2 sequences are ENHRY and SYGVKD. This CDR3 region has 13 residues. V was trimmed by 4 bases and J by 6 bases, leaving 13 bases between them. The data originate from a study of regulatory T cells. Study observations and caveats: Hydrophobic residues at CDR3 positions 6 and 7 were enriched in conventional CD4+ T cells of CD3G-deficient patients.

Every patient with CD3G deficiency had evidence of autoimmunity. This clonotype originated in a child under 18 with CD3G deficiency. The sequencing sample was made of conventional CD4+ T cells sorted from blood. V and J are TRBV10-3 and TRBJ2-7; D not certain. In DNA form, the CDR3 reads TGTGCCATCAGTGTTCTTAGATTGGGCGAGCAGTACTTC. Its protein product is CAISVLRLGEQYF.